What follows describes a single T cell receptor beta chain. Its antigen is as yet unknown. Other DNA sequences in this specimen translate into the identical CDR3. Method: immunoSEQ multiplex PCR; TCRdb's copy keeps in-frame clones and lacks some. This sample has roughly 50,000 clones, with approximately 70% found just once. This sample was taken from a study of vaccination effects on CD4 cells after COVID-19. Study-wide points: Relatively few convalescent patients took part in the study, which had no early post-infection timepoints.

CD4+ T cell isolation took place after approximately ten days of culture. The germline CDR1 and CDR2 sequences are SGHAT and FQNNGV. The CDR3 consists of 14 residues. Trimming took off 0 bases at V and 4 bases at J, with 9 bases between the two ends. The TCR originated in a human donor who received a COVID-19 vaccine. The sequenced sample was CD4+ T cells from PBMCs cultured without peptide, obtained before COVID-19 vaccination. The chain carries TRBV11-2 and TRBJ1-2; D ambiguous. DNA for the CDR3: TGTGCCAGCAGCTTAGAGGCGACGGTCTATGGCTACACCTTC. This encodes CASSLEATVYGYTF.